A selection of T cell receptor beta chains follows, all from one sample in a study of radiation and T cells in renal cell carcinoma. Sequencing used immunoSEQ multiplex PCR; TCRdb keeps in-frame clones, though not all of them. The table has roughly 130,000 clones, 88% seen once. The sample in question was blood, obtained from a patient whose treatment included radiotherapy and nephrectomy. The receptors were gathered from a woman in her 70s with renal cell carcinoma. Both conserved end residues are part of each CDR3. Fields, in order: CDR3 protein, CDR3 DNA, J gene, V gene, clone size, D gene. A D gene is named only where the DNA matches it firmly. Clone size is given for some rows only: seen once, a few or many times, or a class if the clone is expanded.

CDR3: CAWSTRGPFGYTF
DNA: TGTGCCTGGAGTACCAGAGGGCCCTTTGGCTACACCTTC
J: TRBJ1-2
V: TRBV30
size: once
D: -

CDR3: CAWSAQTGIEAFF
DNA: TGTGCCTGGAGTGCTCAAACAGGGATCGAAGCTTTCTTT
J: TRBJ1-1
V: TRBV30
size: few
D: -

CDR3: CASSERGSGQPQHF
DNA: TGTGCCAGCAGTGAACGAGGGTCGGGACAGCCCCAGCATTTT
J: TRBJ1-5
V: TRBV6-5
size: -
D: -

CDR3: CASSLTRTEHTGELFF
DNA: TGTGCCAGCTCACTTACCCGGACGGAGCACACCGGGGAGCTGTTTTTT
J: TRBJ2-2
V: TRBV18
size: -
D: -

CDR3: CASSLSSGGAWMNEQFF
DNA: TGTGCCAGCAGTCTTTCTAGCGGGGGGGCATGGATGAATGAGCAGTTCTTC
J: TRBJ2-1
V: TRBV25-1
size: -
D: TRBD2

CDR3: CATRLAGGETQYF
DNA: TGTGCCACCCGACTAGCGGGGGGAGAGACCCAGTACTTC
J: TRBJ2-5
V: TRBV6-1
size: once
D: TRBD2

CDR3: CASSLAAGATDTQYF
DNA: TGTGCCAGCAGCTTAGCAGCGGGGGCCACAGATACGCAGTATTTT
J: TRBJ2-3
V: TRBV7-9
size: -
D: TRBD2

CDR3: CAWSDRGTVKETQYF
DNA: TGTGCCTGGAGTGACCGGGGGACAGTGAAAGAGACCCAGTACTTC
J: TRBJ2-5
V: TRBV30
size: few
D: -

CDR3: CASSPSTGTEAFF
DNA: TGTGCCAGCAGCCCTTCAACGGGGACTGAAGCTTTCTTT
J: TRBJ1-1
V: TRBV9
size: -
D: -

CDR3: CASSLTHLYEQYF
DNA: TGCGCCAGCAGCTTGACACACCTCTACGAGCAGTACTTC
J: TRBJ2-7
V: TRBV5-1
size: -
D: -

CDR3: CASSYGDRGSTGELFF
DNA: TGTGCCAGCAGTTACGGAGACAGGGGTAGTACCGGGGAGCTGTTTTTT
J: TRBJ2-2
V: TRBV6-5
size: few
D: TRBD1

CDR3: CASSLGTGGGQYF
DNA: TGTGCCAGCAGCTTGGGGACAGGGGGCGGCCAGTACTTC
J: TRBJ2-7
V: TRBV5-6
size: -
D: TRBD1

CDR3: CASSPTWNYGYTF
DNA: TGTGCCAGCAGCCCGACATGGAACTATGGCTACACCTTC
J: TRBJ1-2
V: TRBV6-5
size: few
D: -

CDR3: CASSLKERGTEAFF
DNA: TGTGCCAGCAGCTTAAAGGAGAGGGGCACTGAAGCTTTCTTT
J: TRBJ1-1
V: TRBV7-2
size: -
D: -

CDR3: CAWSPPPNEQFF
DNA: TGTGCCTGGAGTCCCCCGCCGAATGAGCAGTTCTTC
J: TRBJ2-1
V: TRBV30
size: -
D: -

CDR3: CASSLQQGEGEKLFF
DNA: TGCGCCAGCAGCTTGCAACAGGGGGAAGGCGAAAAACTGTTTTTT
J: TRBJ1-4
V: TRBV5-1
size: -
D: TRBD1

CDR3: CASSLAIYNEQFF
DNA: TGTGCCAGCAGTCTGGCTATTTACAATGAGCAGTTCTTC
J: TRBJ2-1
V: TRBV7-9
size: -
D: -

CDR3: CASDSWEEGRTFF
DNA: TGTGCCAGCGACTCCTGGGAAGAGGGTAGGACTTTCTTT
J: TRBJ1-1
V: TRBV11-3
size: -
D: -

CDR3: CASSPLDSSYEQYF
DNA: TGTGCCAGCAGCCCCCTGGACAGTTCCTACGAGCAGTACTTC
J: TRBJ2-7
V: TRBV7-6
size: -
D: -

CDR3: CASSTPPSGGNEQFF
DNA: TGTGCCAGCAGCACCCCCCCTAGCGGGGGAAATGAGCAGTTCTTC
J: TRBJ2-1
V: TRBV7-2
size: -
D: TRBD2

CDR3: CASSMQGPAYNEQFF
DNA: TGCGCCAGCAGCATGCAGGGACCAGCTTACAATGAGCAGTTCTTC
J: TRBJ2-1
V: TRBV5-1
size: -
D: -

CDR3: CASSSGTGANYGYTF
DNA: TGTGCCAGCAGTTCCGGGACAGGGGCGAACTATGGCTACACCTTC
J: TRBJ1-2
V: TRBV28
size: -
D: TRBD1

CDR3: CASRRLAGGRDTQYF
DNA: TGTGCCAGCCGAAGACTAGCGGGGGGGAGGGATACGCAGTATTTT
J: TRBJ2-3
V: TRBV6-6
size: -
D: TRBD2